The clone carrying this T cell receptor (beta chain) came up many times. The authors enrolled newly diagnosed hyperthyroidism patients aged 18 to 65 with under 2 months' duration. Patients with other autoimmune diseases, uncontrolled infections, pregnancy or lactation were excluded. The data are from a study of Graves' ophthalmopathy and Graves' hyperthyroidism. RNA transcripts served as template for amplifying TCR beta CDR3 sequences. First-round RT-PCR relied on HTBI primers, and a second-round multiplex PCR came next. TCRdb analysed the multiplex PCR reads with MiXCR anew, one entry per CDR3 protein. The data show 400,000 to 450,000 distinct CDR3 sequences, more than 20% seen once. Trimming cost V 3 bases and J 3 bases, with 15 bases left between them. The CDR3 runs 15 residues.

The rearrangement joins TRBV12-3 or TRBV12-4 to TRBJ2-7; no clear D. The TCR comes from a young woman with stable Graves' hyperthyroidism. The sample consisted of peripheral blood. CDR3 loop: CASSFWPSPYYEQYF. CDR3 DNA sequence: TGTGCCAGCAGTTTTTGGCCATCCCCTTACTACGAGCAGTACTTC.